The 24 T cell receptor beta chains below come from one sample, sequenced in a study of blood T cell repertoires in COVID-19. Profiled with immunoSEQ multiplex PCR; TCRdb holds only in-frame clones, not every one. The sample yields a few hundred thousand clones, 70% to 90% seen once. The specimen was PBMCs or T cells enriched from blood (not recorded which). The source is a woman between 18 and 29 years old who had recovered from COVID-19.

This clone showed up just a few times. The V gene is TRBV10-3, the J gene TRBJ2-2, with 9 positions matching TRBD1. J gave up 4 bases and V 0 bases, and 12 bases lay outside the gene matches. CDR1 ENHRY and CDR2 SYGVKD come from the germline V gene. The CDR3 is 19 amino acids. The CDR3, as DNA: TGTGCCATCAGTGAGTCGGGACAGGGAGGTCCCTATAGCACCGGGGAGCTGTTTTTT. It encodes CAISESGQGGPYSTGELFF.

The CDR3 coding sequence is TGTGCCAGTAGTGCTAACCCAGGGGTAACTGAAGCTTTCTTT. Its protein product is CASSANPGVTEAFF. The chain has TRBV19 and TRBJ1-1, with a possible D match to TRBD1 (6 bases). Trimming shortened V by 5 bases and J by 5 bases, and 15 bases separated the two germline ends. Germline CDR1 and CDR2: LNHDA and SQIVND (reference sequence). This CDR3 region has 14 residues.

V gene TRBV18 combines with J gene TRBJ2-1, with 8 bases fitting TRBD1. The CDR3 has 13 amino acids. V lost 4 bases and J lost 8; bases outside the gene matches: 4. Germline assignment: CDR1 KGHSH and CDR2 LQKENI. CDR3 region: CASSLQTGDEQFF. The DNA of the CDR3 is TGTGCCAGCTCACTACAGACAGGGGATGAGCAGTTCTTC.

The table lists this clone with a count of one. The chain combines TRBV5-1 with TRBJ2-2, with 7 nucleotides matching TRBD1. V dropped 0 bases and J dropped 6; count of bases not matched to a gene: 2. The CDR3 runs to 14 residues. Germline loops: CDR1 SGHRS, CDR2 YFSETQ. CDR3 sequence (DNA): TGCGCCAGCAGCTTGGGCAGGGGGTCCGGGGAGCTGTTTTTT. Amino acids: CASSLGRGSGELFF.

This chain uses TRBV19 with TRBJ1-5; 9 bases map to TRBD1. The junction had 5 bases not matched to a gene; V was cut back by 7 bases and J by 4 bases. This CDR3 has 14 amino acids. CDR1 and CDR2 from the germline V gene are LNHDA and SQIVND (reference sequence). In DNA, the CDR3 is TGTGCCAGTAATACAGGGGGCGAAAATCAGCCCCAGCATTTT. Its translation: CASNTGGENQPQHF.

V gene TRBV4-2 combines with J gene TRBJ2-3; 7 nucleotides line up with TRBD1. CDR3 length: 17 residues. Germline lookup yields CDR1 LGHNA and CDR2 YNFKEQ. J gave up 5 bases and V 1 base, and 12 bases lay outside the gene matches. DNA of the CDR3: TGTGCCAGCAGCCAAGTGAGGGGGCAAGGGAAGGGAGATACGCAGTATTTT. Protein: CASSQVRGQGKGDTQYF.

The V call is TRBV14, the J call TRBJ1-1; 7 positions match TRBD1. V was pared by 0 bases and J by 11 bases, with 6 bases of the junction left unmatched. The length of the CDR3 is 13 residues. Germline CDR1 is SGHDN and CDR2 is FVKESK. The CDR3 sequence: CASSQDLEGAAFF. The CDR3 coding sequence is TGTGCCAGCAGCCAAGATCTTGAGGGGGCGGCTTTCTTT.

This chain joins TRBV15 and TRBJ1-2; tentatively, D is TRBD1 (5 bases). CDR3 length: 13 residues. V was shortened by 0 bases and J by 6 bases, with 8 bases between the two germline ends. Looked up from germline, CDR1 is LNHNV and CDR2 is YYDKDF (reference sequence). The DNA of the CDR3 is TGTGCCACCAGCAGAGATGTAGGGGATGGCTACACCTTC. This translates into CATSRDVGDGYTF.

In its sample, this clone was seen once. This rearrangement joins TRBV2 to TRBJ2-7; D is unresolved. The germline V gene encodes CDR1 SNHLY and CDR2 FYNNEI. The CDR3 runs 14 residues. Trimming removed 3 bases at V and 2 bases at J, with 11 bases between. DNA of the CDR3: TGTGCCAGCAGTGAGTTTAGAACCCCCTACGAGCAGTACTTC. Translated, it gives CASSEFRTPYEQYF.

The V call is TRBV11-2, the J call TRBJ1-1; 7 bases map to TRBD1. The CDR3 is made up of 15 amino acids. Unmatched junction bases numbered 11, after V lost 5 bases and J lost 5 bases. Germline CDR1 reads SGHAT; CDR2 reads FQNNGV. In nucleotides, the CDR3 is TGTGCCAGCAGCCCTACCCCGCAGGGGGAGACTGAAGCTTTCTTT. Its translation: CASSPTPQGETEAFF.

The rearrangement links TRBV30 to TRBJ2-7, with D perhaps matching TRBD1 (6 bases). V lost 0 bases, J lost 4 bases, and 13 bases lay in between. The CDR3 length is 14 residues. Germline V gives CDR1 GTSNPN, CDR2 SVGIG (reference sequence). The CDR3 here is CAWSVRTGSYEQYF. CDR3 coding DNA: TGTGCCTGGAGTGTAAGAACAGGGAGTTACGAGCAGTACTTC.

The rearrangement joins TRBV9 to TRBJ1-1; D is uncertain. Trimming shortened V by 3 bases and J by 10 bases, and 13 bases separated the two germline ends. Looked up from germline, CDR1 is SGDLS and CDR2 is YYNGEE. The CDR3 extends over 12 amino acids. The CDR3 DNA reads as TGTGCCAGCAGCGCAGAATCGGGTCCAGCTTTCTTT. Translated, it gives CASSAESGPAFF. The whole variable domain, filled in from reference TRBV9 and TRBJ1-1, reads DSGVTQTPKHLITATGQRVTLRCSPRSGDLSVYWYQQSLDQGLQFLIQYYNGEERAKGNILERFSAQQFPDLHSELNLSSLELGDSALYFCASSAESGPAFFGQGTRLTVV.

V gene TRBV13 combines with J gene TRBJ2-3, with D perhaps TRBD2 (7 bases). This CDR3 spans 15 amino acids. CDR1 PRHDT and CDR2 FYEKMQ come from the germline V gene (reference sequence). V gave up 2 bases and J gave up 4 bases, with 13 bases separating them. As DNA, the CDR3 is TGTGCCAGCAGCTTACTAGCGGAGGGGGCAGATACGCAGTATTTT. Encoded protein: CASSLLAEGADTQYF.

This clone was counted a few times. The sample contains more than one DNA sequence encoding this CDR3. The chain is built from TRBV3-1 (or the pseudogene TRBV3-2) and TRBJ1-2, with 7 bases lining up with TRBD1. With V trimmed by 4 bases and J by 4 bases, 3 bases remained unmatched. The CDR3 spans 13 residues. Germline CDR1 LGHDT, CDR2 YNNKEL (reference sequence). CDR3 bases: TGTGCCAGCAGCCCGCGGGACAGCTATGGCTACACCTTC. It encodes CASSPRDSYGYTF.

The J gene is TRBJ2-2, the V gene TRBV18; TRBD1 agrees at 8 bases. CDR1 and CDR2 from the germline V gene are KGHSH and LQKENI. V was pared by 5 bases and J by 7 bases, with 9 bases of the junction left unmatched. CDR3 length equals 15 residues. The CDR3 region is CASSLAGGLDGELFF. The CDR3 DNA reads TGTGCCAGCTCATTAGCAGGGGGCCTAGACGGGGAGCTGTTTTTT.

This clone showed up just a few times. The chain carries TRBV2 and TRBJ1-5, with 9 bases that match TRBD1. Germline V gene sequence: CDR1 SNHLY, CDR2 FYNNEI. The trim removed 8 bases at V and 4 bases at J, leaving 3 bases unmatched. The CDR3 runs 13 residues. This CDR3 reads CASRDRGNQPQHF. CDR3 in DNA: TGTGCCAGCCGCGACAGGGGGAATCAGCCCCAGCATTTT.

The chain joins TRBV19 to TRBJ2-7, with 8 bases identical to TRBD2. The V segment lost 5 bases and the J segment 4 bases; nucleotides outside the gene matches: 7. CDR3 length: 14 amino acids. Germline V gives CDR1 LNHDA, CDR2 SQIVND (reference sequence). CDR3 DNA: TGTGCCAGTAGTCTGACTAGCGTCCCATACGAGCAGTACTTC. This sequence encodes CASSLTSVPYEQYF.

The chain has TRBV4-1 and TRBJ1-5; D ambiguous. This CDR3 has 18 amino acids. Germline V CDR1 and CDR2: MGHRA, YSYEKL. V shed 1 base and J shed 2 bases, with 18 bases lying between them. The DNA of the CDR3 is TGCGCCAGCAGCCAAGGTTTTGCAGGCCTTAGTGGCAATCAGCCCCAGCATTTT. It specifies CASSQGFAGLSGNQPQHF.

This rearrangement joins TRBV4-1 to TRBJ2-3, with 11 bases matching TRBD2. CDR3 length: 17 amino acids. Germline lookup yields CDR1 MGHRA and CDR2 YSYEKL. The ends lost 1 base at V and 11 bases at J; junction bases unmatched: 14. DNA of the CDR3: TGCGCCAGCAGCCAAGTCGACATGGGACTAGCGGCACCGATGCAGTATTTT. Its translation: CASSQVDMGLAAPMQYF.

V is TRBV3-1 (or the pseudogene TRBV3-2) and J is TRBJ2-3; 11 bases align to TRBD2. The germline V gene encodes CDR1 LGHDT and CDR2 YNNKEL (reference sequence). V lost 4 bases, J lost 1 base, and 7 bases stayed unmatched. The CDR3 contains 17 residues. The DNA for the CDR3 is TGTGCCAGCAGCCGCACGACTAGCGGGGCTGGCACAGATACGCAGTATTTT. As protein: CASSRTTSGAGTDTQYF.

This clone occurred once. This chain links TRBV3-1 (or the pseudogene TRBV3-2) with TRBJ1-4, with D perhaps matching TRBD1 (5 bases). This CDR3 is built from 15 residues. The germline gives CDR1 LGHDT, CDR2 YNNKEL (reference sequence). Trimming took off 4 bases at V and 6 bases at J, with 15 bases between the two ends. The CDR3, as DNA: TGTGCCAGCAGCCCCTGGGGAGGGGCTGATGAAAAACTGTTTTTT. As protein: CASSPWGGADEKLFF.

The chain joins TRBV4-1 to TRBJ1-5; 9 bases match TRBD1. CDR1 is MGHRA, CDR2 YSYEKL, per germline. The V and J ends lost 4 bases and 1 base, in that order; junction bases with no gene match: 5. The CDR3 loop spans 16 amino acids. CDR3 sequence reads: CASSPIGQGSNQPQHF. The CDR3 DNA reads TGCGCCAGCAGCCCCATAGGACAGGGGAGCAATCAGCCCCAGCATTTT.

The CDR3 reads CASSLSRDNQPQHF. For the CDR3, the DNA is TGTGCCAGCAGCTTATCCAGGGATAATCAGCCCCAGCATTTT. The J gene is TRBJ1-5, the V gene TRBV7-8, with D perhaps matching TRBD1 (5 bases). There are 14 residues in the CDR3. Per the germline V gene, CDR1 is SGHVS and CDR2 is FQNEAQ. Trimming stripped 2 bases from V and 4 bases from J, with 9 bases between.

The genes are TRBV6-5 and TRBJ1-5; no definite D call. Trimming removed 4 bases from V and 2 bases from J, with 6 bases in between. The CDR3 sequence is 13 residues long. CDR1 is MNHEY, CDR2 SVGAGI, per germline. In DNA form, the CDR3 reads TGTGCCAGCAGTTTGGGCCGCAATCAGCCCCAGCATTTT. Encoded protein: CASSLGRNQPQHF.